This passage covers 27 T cell receptor beta chains from one sample sequenced in a study of blood T cells in healthy people across ages. A J-beta primer mix and a sample-barcoded 5' primer were used in a second PCR of about 7 to 11 cycles. TCRdb used MiXCR to reprocess the 5' RACE reads, holding one entry per CDR3 protein. The data hold around 870,000 distinct CDR3 sequences, with less than 35% observed a single time. Sample: blood. Receptors originate from an elderly woman in good health.

The genes are TRBV27 and TRBJ1-2; unclear D gene. CDR3 length: 15 amino acids. Deletions cut 0 bases from V and 10 bases from J, with 18 bases between. Germline V gives CDR1 MNHEY, CDR2 SMNVEV (reference sequence). Here the CDR3 DNA reads TGTGCCAGCAGTTTATCGGTCCCCCGTTTAAATGACTACACCTTC. Its protein is CASSLSVPRLNDYTF.

This clonotype was observed a handful of times. The chain combines TRBV29-1 with TRBJ1-4, with a possible D match to TRBD1 (6 bases). Germline V gene lookup returns CDR1 SQVTM and CDR2 ANQGSEA. The germline V and J ends were trimmed by 7 bases and 6 bases, with 15 bases remaining between them. The CDR3 sequence is 13 residues long. DNA of the CDR3: TGCAGCGGAGGGGGAACAGTGGATGAAAAACTGTTTTTT. Translated: CSGGGTVDEKLFF.

This clonotype was detected many times. The chain recombines TRBV6-2 or TRBV6-3 with TRBJ2-7; TRBD2 matches at 10 bases. The germline V gene encodes CDR1 MNHEY and CDR2 SVGEGT. V was pared by 2 bases and J by 0 bases, with 4 bases of the junction left unmatched. The CDR3 runs 16 residues. CDR3 amino acids: CASSYRLAGVSYEQYF. CDR3 nucleotides: TGTGCCAGCAGTTACAGGCTAGCGGGGGTCTCCTACGAGCAGTACTTC.

The V and J genes are TRBV6-1 and TRBJ1-4; D unresolved. V lost 7 bases to trimming and J lost 0 bases, with 9 bases between them. The length of the CDR3 is 14 residues. The germline V gene encodes CDR1 MNHNS and CDR2 SASEGT. CDR3 sequence: CASTRTATNEKLFF. DNA for the CDR3: TGTGCCAGCACAAGGACGGCAACTAATGAAAAACTGTTTTTT.

In this sample, this clonotype turned up once. The gene calls are TRBV12-3 or TRBV12-4 and TRBJ2-3, with D possibly TRBD2 on 6 matching bases. The CDR3 is 16 residues long. Between the trimmed V and J ends, which lost 4 bases and 4 bases, there was a span of 18 bases. This CDR3 reads CASSSRLGVGADTQYF. CDR3 in DNA: TGTGCCAGCAGTTCTAGACTAGGAGTGGGCGCAGATACGCAGTATTTT.

This clonotype was detected a few times. The V call is TRBV4-1, the J call TRBJ2-5, with 11 bases that match TRBD2. The CDR3 runs 17 residues. V lost 4 bases to trimming and J lost 3 bases; unmatched junction nucleotides: 10. The germline gives CDR1 MGHRA, CDR2 YSYEKL. CDR3 region: CASSRLLAGDSKETQYF. The DNA of the CDR3 is TGCGCCAGCAGCCGGTTACTAGCGGGGGATTCTAAAGAGACCCAGTACTTC.

Worth noting for this clonotype: A much bigger clone sits one base away, suggesting this may be a read error. The chain combines TRBV20-1 with TRBJ2-1; D is possibly TRBD2 (6 bases). The germline V gene has CDR1 DFQATT and CDR2 SNEGSKA (reference sequence). The CDR3 sequence is 14 residues long. Trimming shortened V by 1 base and J by 7 bases, and 14 bases separated the two germline ends. DNA of the CDR3: TGCAGTGCTAGAGGGGGGGTGGTTCCGAATGAGCAGTTCTTC. Protein: CSARGGVVPNEQFF.

This clonotype came up many times. CDR3 nucleotide sequence: TGCGCCAGCAGCTCGATTACGGACGGGGGGGGTTATGGCTACACCTTC. Translation gives CASSSITDGGGYGYTF. V usage is TRBV5-1 and J usage is TRBJ1-2, with D perhaps TRBD1 (5 bases). V was clipped by 3 bases and J by 5 bases, with 20 bases between them. There are 16 residues in the CDR3. The germline V gene has CDR1 SGHRS and CDR2 YFSETQ.

About this clonotype: Just one base apart from a much larger clone, this may be a read error. The genes are TRBV30 and TRBJ2-5; D is possibly TRBD2 (6 bases). The CDR3 runs to 13 residues. CDR1 and CDR2 (germline): GTSNPN, SVGIG (reference sequence). The CDR3 region is CGWRVTPQETQYF. The CDR3 DNA reads as TGTGGCTGGAGGGTCACACCCCAAGAGACCCAGTACTTC. Drawing the rest from reference TRBV30 and TRBJ2-5, the complete variable domain is SQTIHQWPATLVQPVGSPLSLECTVEGTSNPNLYWYRQAAGRGLQLLFYSVGIGQISSEVPQNLSASRPQDRQFILSSKKLLLSDSGFYLCGWRVTPQETQYFGPGTRLLVL.

This clonotype occurred many times. The gene calls are TRBV27 and TRBJ1-2, with TRBD1 matching over 8 bases. The CDR3 totals 16 residues. V was pared by 0 bases and J by 6 bases, with 9 bases of the junction left unmatched. Germline CDR1 MNHEY, CDR2 SMNVEV (reference sequence). This chain's CDR3 is CASSLSIRTGRNGYTF. CDR3 DNA sequence: TGTGCCAGCAGTTTATCGATAAGGACAGGGAGGAATGGCTACACCTTC.

With respect to this clonotype: Just one base apart from a much larger clone, this may be a read error. The rearrangement uses TRBV6-2 or TRBV6-3 and TRBJ2-4; D remains unclear. TRBJ2-7 matches the DNA end more closely, so the J call is doubtful. Germline CDR1 reads MNHEY; CDR2 reads SVGEGT. The CDR3 is 13 amino acids. CDR3 in amino acids: CASRYDDGYEQYF. The CDR3 DNA follows: TGTGCCAGCAGGTACGACGACGGTTACGAGCAGTACTTC.

The chain carries TRBV7-9 and TRBJ2-2, with 8 bases aligning to TRBD1. The V gene end was trimmed by 6 bases and the J gene end by 1 base; junction bases not matched to a gene: 7. The CDR3 has 16 residues. Germline values: CDR1 SEHNR, CDR2 FQNEAQ (reference sequence). The chain's CDR3 is CASRSRTGQNTGELFF. CDR3 DNA sequence: TGTGCCAGCAGATCGCGGACAGGGCAGAACACCGGGGAGCTGTTTTTT.

The J gene is TRBJ2-1, the V gene TRBV7-2; a weak D match, TRBD2 (5 bases). CDR1 and CDR2 from the germline V gene are SGHTA and FQGNSA. V was cut by 3 bases and J by 1 base, with 10 bases left in between. This CDR3 spans 15 amino acids. Here the CDR3 DNA reads TGTGCCAGCAGCTTTCGGACTTATTCCTACAATGAGCAGTTCTTC. It encodes CASSFRTYSYNEQFF.

The chain employs TRBV20-1 and TRBJ1-5, with 9 bases aligning to TRBD1. There are 17 residues in the CDR3. V shed 0 bases and J 0 bases; nucleotides not matched to a gene: 6. Looked up from germline, CDR1 is DFQATT and CDR2 is SNEGSKA (reference sequence). The CDR3 region has the DNA TGCAGTGCTAGAGATTCAGAGACAGGGGGTAGCAATCAGCCCCAGCATTTT. Its translation: CSARDSETGGSNQPQHF.

At least ten counts were recorded for this clonotype. V and J are TRBV15 and TRBJ2-1, with TRBD2 matching 7 bases. The germline V gene encodes CDR1 LNHNV and CDR2 YYDKDF (reference sequence). The CDR3 loop spans 16 amino acids. J gave up 8 bases and V 0 bases, and 10 bases lay outside the gene matches. For the CDR3, the DNA is TGTGCCACCAGCAGAGATAGGGGACTAATCGGCGATGAGCAGTTCTTC. The encoded protein is CATSRDRGLIGDEQFF. The full variable domain, in which reference TRBV15 and TRBJ2-1 provide the parts outside the CDR3, is DAMVIQNPRYQVTQFGKPVTLSCSQTLNHNVMYWYQQKSSQAPKLLFHYYDKDFNNEADTPDNFQSRRPNTSFCFLDIRSPGLGDTAMYLCATSRDRGLIGDEQFFGPGTRLTVL.

This clonotype has only a few counts. Since a much larger clone is just one base distant, this may be a read error. The rearrangement joins TRBV5-1 to TRBJ2-1, with D possibly TRBD1 on 6 matching bases. This CDR3 has 12 amino acids. Germline assignment: CDR1 SGHRS and CDR2 YFSETQ. The CDR3 protein is CAGSLGEGQSFF. CDR3 sequence (DNA): TGCGCCGGCAGCTTAGGGGAAGGACAGTCGTTCTTC.

In its sample, this clonotype was seen a few times. The rearrangement uses TRBV6-5 and TRBJ2-1, with 10 bases fitting TRBD2. The V gene end was trimmed by 6 bases and the J gene end by 3 bases; junction bases not matched to a gene: 5. There are 15 residues in the CDR3. Germline CDR1 MNHEY, CDR2 SVGAGI. The CDR3 DNA follows: TGTGCCAGCAGCCATGGGACTAGCGACTACAATGAGCAGTTCTTC. Protein: CASSHGTSDYNEQFF.

J is TRBJ2-5 and V is TRBV27; D is possibly TRBD1 (7 bases). Germline V CDR1 and CDR2: MNHEY, SMNVEV (reference sequence). The CDR3 contains 15 residues. V was trimmed by 4 bases and J by 3 bases, leaving 15 bases between them. CDR3: CASSSPLRGEETQYF. The CDR3 DNA reads TGTGCCAGCAGTTCACCACTCAGGGGGGAAGAGACCCAGTACTTC.

This clonotype was observed many times. This sequence joins TRBV27 and TRBJ2-1, with 14 bases aligning to TRBD2. The trim removed 5 bases at V and 12 bases at J, leaving 9 bases unmatched. Germline CDR1 is MNHEY and CDR2 is SMNVEV (reference sequence). CDR3 size: 15 residues. The CDR3 loop reads CASSPSGLAGGRQFF. The CDR3 DNA sequence: TGTGCCAGCAGTCCCTCCGGACTAGCGGGGGGTAGGCAGTTCTTC.

The gene calls are TRBV3-1 and TRBJ2-2; TRBD2 matches 8 bases. This CDR3 contains 19 residues. Germline assignment: CDR1 LGHDT and CDR2 YNNKEL (reference sequence). J gave up 1 base and V 6 bases, and 16 bases lay outside the gene matches. In nucleotides, the CDR3 is TGTGCCAGCAGACCTGCCCTTGGCGGGGGGCAAGGGAACACCGGGGAGCTGTTTTTT. Translated: CASRPALGGGQGNTGELFF. The full variable domain, in which reference TRBV3-1 and TRBJ2-2 provide the parts outside the CDR3, is DTAVSQTPKYLVTQMGNDKSIKCEQNLGHDTMYWYKQDSKKFLKIMFSYNNKELIINETVPNRFSPKSPDKAHLNLHINSLELGDSAVYFCASRPALGGGQGNTGELFFGEGSRLTVL.

The V call is TRBV9, the J call TRBJ2-3; 7 positions match TRBD2. Germline values: CDR1 SGDLS, CDR2 YYNGEE. The CDR3 runs 17 residues. J was trimmed by 5 bases and V by 0 bases; bases with no gene match: 12. Written as DNA, the CDR3 is TGTGCCAGCAGCGTAGATACCAAGCGGGGTAATAGAGATACGCAGTATTTT. This codes for CASSVDTKRGNRDTQYF.

This clonotype was recorded at least ten times. The chain uses TRBV27 and TRBJ1-6; TRBD1 agrees at 10 bases. The CDR3 runs 17 residues. V shed 2 bases, J shed 8 bases, and the junction held 9 bases outside the gene matches. Germline CDR1 and CDR2: MNHEY and SMNVEV (reference sequence). Here the CDR3 reads CASSLLLGQGGYSPLHF. The CDR3 DNA reads TGTGCCAGCAGTTTACTCTTAGGACAGGGGGGCTATTCACCCCTCCACTTT.

This clonotype was observed at least ten times. The rearrangement uses TRBV29-1 and TRBJ1-2, with 9 bases lining up with TRBD1. CDR1 and CDR2 (germline): SQVTM, ANQGSEA. V shed 7 bases and J 5 bases; nucleotides not matched to a gene: 5. This CDR3 comprises 12 residues. The CDR3 region is CSDDDRGYGYTF. For the CDR3, the DNA is TGCAGCGACGACGACAGGGGGTATGGCTACACCTTC.

To note about this clonotype: A much larger clonotype is one base distant, so this may be a read error. The chain is built from TRBV28 and TRBJ2-1; D call uncertain. Germline V gene data show CDR1 as MDHEN and CDR2 as SYDVKM. The CDR3 spans 16 residues. CDR3 in amino acids: CASSLIRRSSYNEHFF. CDR3 nucleotides: TGTGCCAGCAGTTTAATCCGGCGGAGCTCCTACAATGAGCATTTCTTC.

This chain joins TRBV12-3 or TRBV12-4 and TRBJ1-1, with TRBD1 as a possible D gene (6 bases). Trimming left V 1 base short and J 10 bases short, with 10 bases between. The CDR3 consists of 12 residues. The CDR3 spells CASSLGRDTAFF. The CDR3 DNA follows: TGTGCCAGCAGTTTAGGCCGGGACACAGCTTTCTTT.

This clonotype came up many times. V usage is TRBV2 and J usage is TRBJ2-1; D remains unclear. Looked up from germline, CDR1 is SNHLY and CDR2 is FYNNEI. The CDR3 sequence is 13 residues long. The V end lost 5 bases, the J end lost 8 bases, and 13 bases lay between the germline ends. The CDR3 reads CASSLHSRDEQFF. CDR3 sequence (DNA): TGTGCCAGCAGTTTGCATAGCCGCGATGAGCAGTTCTTC.

This clonotype has a handful of counts. The J gene is TRBJ1-1, the V gene TRBV15; 8 nucleotides match TRBD1. Losses at the gene ends were 2 bases for V and 3 bases for J; bases not matched to a gene: 5. The germline gives CDR1 LNHNV, CDR2 YYDKDF (reference sequence). CDR3 length: 15 residues. CDR3 amino acids: CATSRKPGGYTEAFF. In DNA, the CDR3 is TGTGCCACCAGCAGAAAGCCAGGGGGCTACACTGAAGCTTTCTTT.